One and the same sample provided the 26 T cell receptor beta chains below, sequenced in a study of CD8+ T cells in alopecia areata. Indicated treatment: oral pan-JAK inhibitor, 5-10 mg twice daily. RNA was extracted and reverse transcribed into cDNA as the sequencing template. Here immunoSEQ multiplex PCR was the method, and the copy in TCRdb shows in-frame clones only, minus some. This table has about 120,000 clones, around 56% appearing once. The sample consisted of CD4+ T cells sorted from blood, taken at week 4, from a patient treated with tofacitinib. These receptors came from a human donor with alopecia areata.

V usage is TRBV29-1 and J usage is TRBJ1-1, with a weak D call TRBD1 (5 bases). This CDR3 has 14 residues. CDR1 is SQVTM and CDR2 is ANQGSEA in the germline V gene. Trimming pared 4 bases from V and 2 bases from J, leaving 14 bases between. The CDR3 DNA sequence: TGCAGCGTTGGCCTCGGACACGCTAACACTGAAGCTTTCTTT. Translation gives CSVGLGHANTEAFF.

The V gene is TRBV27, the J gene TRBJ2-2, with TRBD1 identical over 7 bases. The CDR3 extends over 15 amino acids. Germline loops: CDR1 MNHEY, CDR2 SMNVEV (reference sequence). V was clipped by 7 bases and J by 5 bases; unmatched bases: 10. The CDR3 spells CASKKQGRATGELFF. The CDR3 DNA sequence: TGTGCCAGCAAAAAACAGGGGCGGGCTACCGGGGAGCTGTTTTTT.

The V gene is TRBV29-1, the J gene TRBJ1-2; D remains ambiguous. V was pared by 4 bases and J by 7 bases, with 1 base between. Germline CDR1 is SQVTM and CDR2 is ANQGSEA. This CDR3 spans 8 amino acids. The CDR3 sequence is CSVGGYTF. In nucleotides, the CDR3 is TGCAGCGTTGGTGGCTACACCTTC.

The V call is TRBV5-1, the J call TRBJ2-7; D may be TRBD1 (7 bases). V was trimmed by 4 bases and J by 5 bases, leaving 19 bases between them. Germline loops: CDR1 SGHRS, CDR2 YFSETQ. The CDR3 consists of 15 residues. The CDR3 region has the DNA TGCGCCAGCAGCCGTGGTGACAGGGACTTTGACGAGCAGTACTTC. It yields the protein CASSRGDRDFDEQYF. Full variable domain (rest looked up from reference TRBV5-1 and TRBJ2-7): KAGVTQTPRYLIKTRGQQVTLSCSPISGHRSVSWYQQTPGQGLQFLFEYFSETQRNKGNFPGRFSGRQFSNSRSEMNVSTLELGDSALYLCASSRGDRDFDEQYFGPGTRLTVT.

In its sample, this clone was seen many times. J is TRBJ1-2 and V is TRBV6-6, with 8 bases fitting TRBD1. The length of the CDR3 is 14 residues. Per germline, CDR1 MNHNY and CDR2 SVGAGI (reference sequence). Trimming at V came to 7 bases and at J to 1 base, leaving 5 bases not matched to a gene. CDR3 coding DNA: TGTGCCAGCAATACGGACAGGGATAACTATGGCTACACCTTC. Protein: CASNTDRDNYGYTF.

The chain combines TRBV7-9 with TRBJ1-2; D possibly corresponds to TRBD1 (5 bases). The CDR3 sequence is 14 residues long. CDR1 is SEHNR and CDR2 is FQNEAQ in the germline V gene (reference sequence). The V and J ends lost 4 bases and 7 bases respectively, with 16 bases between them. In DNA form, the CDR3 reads TGTGCCAGCAGCTCTACCGGGACTAGAGGTGGCTACACCTTC. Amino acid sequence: CASSSTGTRGGYTF.

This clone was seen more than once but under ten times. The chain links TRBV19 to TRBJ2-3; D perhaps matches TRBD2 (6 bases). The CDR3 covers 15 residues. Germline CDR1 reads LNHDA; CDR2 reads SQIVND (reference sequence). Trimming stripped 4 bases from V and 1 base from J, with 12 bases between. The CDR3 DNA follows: TGTGCCAGTAGTAAGGGAGGTTGGCGCACAGATACGCAGTATTTT. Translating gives CASSKGGWRTDTQYF.

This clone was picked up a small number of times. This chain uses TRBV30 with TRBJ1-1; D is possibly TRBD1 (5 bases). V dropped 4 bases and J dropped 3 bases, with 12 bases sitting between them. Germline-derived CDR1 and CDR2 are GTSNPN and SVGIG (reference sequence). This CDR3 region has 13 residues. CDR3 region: CAWTRDRHTEAFF. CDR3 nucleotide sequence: TGTGCCTGGACCCGGGACCGTCACACTGAAGCTTTCTTT.

CDR3 amino acids: CALTVATNEKLFF. As DNA, the CDR3 is TGTGCCTTAACAGTTGCAACTAATGAAAAACTGTTTTTT. V gene TRBV30 combines with J gene TRBJ1-4; D gene uncertain. Trimming took 7 bases from V and 0 from J, leaving 9 bases between them. CDR3 length: 13 amino acids. Germline V gives CDR1 GTSNPN, CDR2 SVGIG (reference sequence).

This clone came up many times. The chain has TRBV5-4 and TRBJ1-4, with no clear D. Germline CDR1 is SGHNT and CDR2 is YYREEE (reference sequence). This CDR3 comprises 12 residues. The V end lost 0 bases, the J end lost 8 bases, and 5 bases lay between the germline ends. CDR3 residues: CASSLDAEKLFF. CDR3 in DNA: TGTGCCAGCAGCTTGGATGCGGAAAAACTGTTTTTT.

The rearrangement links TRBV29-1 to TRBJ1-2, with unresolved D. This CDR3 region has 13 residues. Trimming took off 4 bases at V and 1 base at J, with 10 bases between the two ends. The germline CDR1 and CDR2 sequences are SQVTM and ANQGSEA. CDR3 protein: CSVGTSSNYGYTF. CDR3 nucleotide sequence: TGCAGCGTTGGGACGTCAAGTAACTATGGCTACACCTTC.

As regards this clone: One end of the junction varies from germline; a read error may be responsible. The DNA of the CDR3 is TGTGCCAGCAGTTACTCAAGAAGGGCCGGGACCGCTAACTTC. The encoded protein is CASSYSRRAGTANF. The chain is built from TRBV6-5 and TRBJ2-7, with D possibly called TRBD1 or TRBD2 (5 bases each). The CDR3 is 14 residues long. CDR1 MNHEY and CDR2 SVGAGI come from the germline V gene.

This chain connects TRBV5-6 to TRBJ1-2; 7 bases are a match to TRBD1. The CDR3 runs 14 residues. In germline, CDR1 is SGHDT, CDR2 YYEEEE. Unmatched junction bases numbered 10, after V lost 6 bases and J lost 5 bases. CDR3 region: CASNDRVPLYGYTF. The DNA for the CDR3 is TGTGCCAGCAACGACAGGGTACCGTTATATGGCTACACCTTC.

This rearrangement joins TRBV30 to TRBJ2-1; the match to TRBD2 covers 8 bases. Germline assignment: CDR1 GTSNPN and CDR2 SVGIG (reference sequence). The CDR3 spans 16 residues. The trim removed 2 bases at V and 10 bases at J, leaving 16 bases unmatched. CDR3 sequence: CAWSPIAGRARGEQFF. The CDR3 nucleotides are TGTGCCTGGAGTCCCATAGCCGGGAGGGCCCGGGGGGAGCAGTTCTTC.

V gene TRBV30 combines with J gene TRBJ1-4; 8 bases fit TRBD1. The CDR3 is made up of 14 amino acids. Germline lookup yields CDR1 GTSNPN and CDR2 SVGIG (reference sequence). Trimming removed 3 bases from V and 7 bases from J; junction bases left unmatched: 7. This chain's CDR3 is CAWRGRTGFEKLFF. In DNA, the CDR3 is TGTGCCTGGAGAGGTAGGACAGGGTTTGAAAAACTGTTTTTT.

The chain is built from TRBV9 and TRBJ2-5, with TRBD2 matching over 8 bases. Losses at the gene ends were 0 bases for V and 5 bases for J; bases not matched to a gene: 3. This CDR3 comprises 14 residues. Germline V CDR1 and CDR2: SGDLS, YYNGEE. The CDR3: CASSVGLATETQYF. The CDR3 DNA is TGTGCCAGCAGCGTAGGACTAGCGACGGAGACCCAGTACTTC.

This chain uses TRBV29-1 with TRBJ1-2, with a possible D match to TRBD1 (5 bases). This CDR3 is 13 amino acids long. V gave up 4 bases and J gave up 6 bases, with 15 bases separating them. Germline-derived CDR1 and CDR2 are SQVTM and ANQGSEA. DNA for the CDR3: TGCAGCGTTGGGGGACGGCAACGGGATGGCTACACCTTC. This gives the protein CSVGGRQRDGYTF.

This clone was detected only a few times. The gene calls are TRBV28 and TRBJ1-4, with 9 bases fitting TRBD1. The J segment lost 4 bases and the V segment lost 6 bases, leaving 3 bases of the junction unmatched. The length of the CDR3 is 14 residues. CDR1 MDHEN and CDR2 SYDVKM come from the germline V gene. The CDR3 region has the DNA TGTGCCAGCAGCACGGACAGGGGTAATGAAAAACTGTTTTTT. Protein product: CASSTDRGNEKLFF.

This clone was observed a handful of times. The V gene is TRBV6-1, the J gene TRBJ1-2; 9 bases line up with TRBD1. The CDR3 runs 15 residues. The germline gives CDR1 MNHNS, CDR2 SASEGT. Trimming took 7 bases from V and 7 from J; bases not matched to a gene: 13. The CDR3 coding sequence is TGTGCCAGCACCTTACTTTGGGACAGGGCCCCTGGCTACACCTTC. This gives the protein CASTLLWDRAPGYTF.

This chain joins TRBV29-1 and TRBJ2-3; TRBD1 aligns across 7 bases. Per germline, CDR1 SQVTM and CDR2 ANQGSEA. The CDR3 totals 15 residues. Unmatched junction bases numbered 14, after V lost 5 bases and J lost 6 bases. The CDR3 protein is CSVRQGAYPPDTQYF. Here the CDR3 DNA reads TGCAGCGTTCGACAGGGTGCCTACCCACCGGATACGCAGTATTTT.

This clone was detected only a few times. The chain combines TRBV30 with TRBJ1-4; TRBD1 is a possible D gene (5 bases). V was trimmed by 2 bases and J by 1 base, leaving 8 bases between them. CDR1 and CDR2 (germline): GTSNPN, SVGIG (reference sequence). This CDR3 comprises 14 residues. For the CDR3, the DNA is TGTGCCTGGAGTCCTGGGGGAACTAATGAAAAACTGTTTTTT. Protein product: CAWSPGGTNEKLFF.

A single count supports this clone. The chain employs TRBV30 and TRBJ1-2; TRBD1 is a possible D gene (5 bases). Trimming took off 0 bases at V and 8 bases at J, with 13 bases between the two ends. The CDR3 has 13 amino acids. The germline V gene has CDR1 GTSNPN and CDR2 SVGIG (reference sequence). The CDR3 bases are TGTGCCTGGAGTGTAGGAGGGGCGGAGGGCTACACCTTC. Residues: CAWSVGGAEGYTF.

The CDR3 bases are TGTGCCAGCAGGACGTATCAACCTGGGGACGAGCAGTACTTC. Amino acid sequence: CASRTYQPGDEQYF. The gene calls are TRBV6-5 and TRBJ2-7; D not certain. The CDR3 has 14 amino acids. CDR1 and CDR2 from the germline V gene are MNHEY and SVGAGI. The V end was cut by 6 bases, the J end by 5 bases, with 17 bases between.

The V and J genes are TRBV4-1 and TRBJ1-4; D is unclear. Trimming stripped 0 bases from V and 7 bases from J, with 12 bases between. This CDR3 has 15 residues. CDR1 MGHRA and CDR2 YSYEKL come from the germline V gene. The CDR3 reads CASSQEEIIVEKLFF. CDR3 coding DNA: TGCGCCAGCAGCCAAGAAGAAATTATCGTTGAAAAACTGTTTTTT.

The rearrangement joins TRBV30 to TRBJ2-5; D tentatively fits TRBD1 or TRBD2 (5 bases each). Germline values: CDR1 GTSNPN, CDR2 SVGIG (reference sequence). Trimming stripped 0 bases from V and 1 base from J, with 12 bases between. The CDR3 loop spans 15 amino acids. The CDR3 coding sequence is TGTGCCTGGAGTGTCGGGGCAGGGCGCCAAGAGACCCAGTACTTC. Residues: CAWSVGAGRQETQYF.

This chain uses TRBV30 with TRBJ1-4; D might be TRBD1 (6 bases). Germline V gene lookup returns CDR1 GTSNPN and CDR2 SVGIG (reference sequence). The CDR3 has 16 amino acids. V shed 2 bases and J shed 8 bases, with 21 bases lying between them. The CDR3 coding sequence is TGTGCCTGGAGTTCGACCGCCCAGGGACATCGGGAAAAACTGTTTTTT. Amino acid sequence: CAWSSTAQGHREKLFF.